Only a few counts were recorded for the clone carrying this T cell receptor (beta chain). TCRdb's table, derived via immunoSEQ multiplex PCR, lists solely in-frame clones and lacks some. This sample yields just over 15,000 clones, of which around 65% are seen a single time; 7.5% to 9.5% belongs to the top ten. This sample is drawn from a study of OX40 agonist ivuxolimab in advanced cancers. CDR1 and CDR2 (germline): KGHSH, LQKENI. J gave up 4 bases and V 3 bases, and 0 bases lay outside the gene matches. The CDR3 runs 15 residues. Sample: CD4+ or CD8+ T cells sorted from blood, taken in a trial of the OX40 agonist ivuxolimab. This chain uses TRBV18 with TRBJ2-5; 15 bases agree with TRBD2. This TCR was sampled from an adult with an advanced solid tumor such as melanoma, head and neck, liver or kidney cancer. Here the CDR3 reads CASSPGLAGGETQYF. CDR3 DNA: TGTGCCAGCTCACCGGGACTAGCGGGGGGAGAGACCCAGTACTTC.